These 18 T cell receptor beta chains originate from one sample sequenced in a study of T cell repertoires in cytomegalovirus infection. One entry per CDR3 protein results from TCRdb running MiXCR on the reads. This table has 750,000 to 950,000 distinct CDR3 sequences, about 28% appearing once. For these TCRs, the target antigens are not known. This material consisted of cultured CD8+ T cells from PBMCs, taken from culture after CMV antigen stimulation. The receptor source for this set is a human donor in good health (CMV status not recorded). Some clones in this sample may be carry-over from other donors' samples.

The CDR3 nucleotides read TGTGCCAGCAGTACCGGGACCGACTCCTACGAGCAGTACTTC. Amino acid sequence: CASSTGTDSYEQYF. This rearrangement joins TRBV12-3 or TRBV12-4 to TRBJ2-7; D may be TRBD1 or TRBD2 (5 bases each). The germline V and J ends were trimmed by 5 bases and 0 bases, with 11 bases remaining between them. This CDR3 is 14 amino acids long.

This clonotype was found a few times. The V call is TRBV7-9, the J call TRBJ2-7; a weak D match, TRBD2 (6 bases). This CDR3 has 17 amino acids. Per germline, CDR1 SEHNR and CDR2 FQNEAQ (reference sequence). Trimming took off 0 bases at V and 6 bases at J, with 21 bases between the two ends. This CDR3 reads CASSLAGGTRFVIEQYF. CDR3 nucleotides: TGTGCCAGCAGCTTAGCGGGTGGGACTCGATTCGTTATCGAGCAGTACTTC.

This clonotype was recorded at least ten times. The rearrangement uses TRBV7-2 and TRBJ2-3, with TRBD2 as a possible D gene (7 bases). CDR3 length: 17 residues. CDR1 is SGHTA, CDR2 FQGNSA, per germline. Trimming shortened V by 3 bases and J by 4 bases, and 20 bases separated the two germline ends. The CDR3 sequence is CASSFRKGGPGADTQYF. The CDR3, as DNA: TGTGCCAGCAGCTTTCGGAAGGGGGGGCCAGGAGCAGATACGCAGTATTTT.

V and J are TRBV9 and TRBJ2-6, with D perhaps matching TRBD1 (6 bases). Trimming stripped 3 bases from V and 0 bases from J, with 16 bases between. Germline CDR1 is SGDLS and CDR2 is YYNGEE. The CDR3 covers 18 residues. CDR3 DNA sequence: TGTGCCAGCAGCGCCCTCGGACAGTCGCCCTCTGGGGCCAACGTCCTGACTTTC. It yields the protein CASSALGQSPSGANVLTF.

The rearrangement links TRBV7-9 to TRBJ1-5, with unresolved D. CDR3 length: 13 residues. CDR1 is SEHNR and CDR2 is FQNEAQ in the germline V gene (reference sequence). Trimming cost V 1 base and J 3 bases, with 4 bases left between them. The CDR3 protein is CASSLVNNQPQHF. CDR3 DNA sequence: TGTGCCAGCAGCTTAGTTAACAATCAGCCCCAGCATTTT.

This chain uses TRBV6-4 with TRBJ2-3, with 13 bases lining up with TRBD2. The CDR3 length is 19 residues. The germline gives CDR1 MRHNA, CDR2 SNTAGT. The trim removed 1 base at V and 0 bases at J, leaving 7 bases unmatched. The CDR3 DNA is TGTGCCAGCAGTGACTTGGCGGGACTAGCGGGGCCTAGCACAGATACGCAGTATTTT. It is translated as CASSDLAGLAGPSTDTQYF.

The chain combines TRBV19 with TRBJ2-7; D is perhaps TRBD2 (6 bases). Trimming shortened V by 9 bases and J by 3 bases, and 18 bases separated the two germline ends. The CDR3 runs to 14 residues. Germline CDR1 LNHDA, CDR2 SQIVND (reference sequence). This chain's CDR3 is CASRGTSSGYEQYF. CDR3 DNA sequence: TGTGCCAGCCGGGGGACCTCCTCAGGCTACGAGCAGTACTTC. The whole variable domain, remainder taken from reference TRBV19 and TRBJ2-7, is DGGITQSPKYLFRKEGQNVTLSCEQNLNHDAMYWYRQDPGQGLRLIYYSQIVNDFQKGDIAEGYSVSREKKESFPLTVTSAQKNPTAFYLCASRGTSSGYEQYFGPGTRLTVT.

This chain joins TRBV12-3 or TRBV12-4 and TRBJ2-7; TRBD1 agrees at 8 bases. V lost 6 bases to trimming and J lost 6 bases; unmatched junction nucleotides: 4. CDR3 length: 12 amino acids. CDR3 protein: CASSPQGAEQYF. In DNA form, the CDR3 reads TGTGCCAGCAGCCCCCAGGGGGCCGAGCAGTACTTC.

CDR3: CASSPPVVAGGDGYTF. In DNA form, the CDR3 reads TGTGCCAGCTCACCACCGGTGGTTGCAGGGGGCGATGGCTACACCTTC. The chain carries TRBV18 and TRBJ1-2, with 8 bases matching TRBD1. Germline loops: CDR1 KGHSH, CDR2 LQKENI. This CDR3 region has 16 residues. The J segment lost 6 bases and the V segment lost 0 bases, leaving 9 bases of the junction unmatched.

This clonotype was seen more than once but under ten times. The chain is built from TRBV6-8 and TRBJ1-2, with TRBD1 identical over 9 bases. Germline assignment: CDR1 MNHGY and CDR2 SAAAGT. V shed 10 bases and J 4 bases; nucleotides not matched to a gene: 7. There are 13 residues in the CDR3. The CDR3 protein is CATKDRGAYGYTF. The CDR3 region has the DNA TGTGCCACCAAAGACAGGGGGGCCTATGGCTACACCTTC.

This rearrangement joins TRBV5-6 to TRBJ2-7; no clear D. V lost 3 bases and J 3 bases, leaving 13 bases between the germline ends. In germline, CDR1 is SGHDT, CDR2 YYEEEE. CDR3 size: 14 residues. Written as DNA, the CDR3 is TGTGCCAGCAGCTACTGGACGGCTAACTACGAGCAGTACTTC. Translated: CASSYWTANYEQYF.

The chain joins TRBV28 to TRBJ1-1, with a tentative D call TRBD1 (5 bases). This CDR3 comprises 15 residues. Trimming cost V 1 base and J 7 bases, with 16 bases left between them. The germline V gene has CDR1 MDHEN and CDR2 SYDVKM. In DNA, the CDR3 is TGTGCCAGCAGTTTATATCAGGGAGTAATAAATGAAGCTTTCTTT. Its protein product is CASSLYQGVINEAFF.

This clonotype was observed a few times. This chain links TRBV28 with TRBJ2-1; 7 bases fit TRBD2. Trimming cost V 6 bases and J 2 bases; bases outside gene matches: 1. Germline loops: CDR1 MDHEN, CDR2 SYDVKM. This CDR3 has 13 residues. CDR3 sequence reads: CASRAGAYNEQFF. The CDR3 DNA reads as TGTGCCAGCAGGGCGGGGGCCTACAATGAGCAGTTCTTC.

The chain recombines TRBV28 with TRBJ1-4; D may be TRBD1 (5 bases). The CDR3 consists of 14 residues. Germline assignment: CDR1 MDHEN and CDR2 SYDVKM. With 6 bases removed from V and 2 bases from J, the gap between germline ends came to 10 bases. In DNA, the CDR3 is TGTGCCAGCAGACCGGGGGTTACTAATGAAAAACTGTTTTTT. It yields the protein CASRPGVTNEKLFF.

This clonotype has a handful of counts. The CDR3 spells CASSLLAGEGETQYF. In nucleotides, the CDR3 is TGTGCCAGCAGCTTACTAGCGGGGGAGGGAGAGACCCAGTACTTC. The V call is TRBV7-6, the J call TRBJ2-5; TRBD2 matches at 10 bases. The CDR3 has 15 residues. Trimming removed 2 bases from V and 4 bases from J; junction bases left unmatched: 4. Germline V CDR1 and CDR2: SGHVS, FNYEAQ.

This clonotype was counted ten times or more. V usage is TRBV7-9 and J usage is TRBJ2-1; 7 nucleotides match TRBD2. This CDR3 region has 15 residues. Trimming cost V 1 base and J 6 bases; bases outside gene matches: 6. Germline V gene sequence: CDR1 SEHNR, CDR2 FQNEAQ (reference sequence). The DNA for the CDR3 is TGTGCCAGCAGCTTAGTGGGACTACGATTCAATGAGCAGTTCTTC. Its translation: CASSLVGLRFNEQFF.

CDR3 sequence reads: CASSLKGLSEQYF. The CDR3 nucleotides read TGTGCCAGCAGTTTAAAGGGGTTGAGCGAGCAGTACTTC. The chain carries TRBV27 and TRBJ2-7, with D perhaps TRBD1 (5 bases). The CDR3 totals 13 residues. Germline CDR1 and CDR2: MNHEY and SMNVEV (reference sequence). V shed 2 bases and J shed 6 bases, with 11 bases lying between them.

V is TRBV12-3 or TRBV12-4 and J is TRBJ2-1, with 8 bases lining up with TRBD2. This CDR3 is built from 14 residues. Unmatched junction bases numbered 7, after V lost 2 bases and J lost 10 bases. CDR3 in amino acids: CASSLLAGLGEQFF. CDR3 nucleotide sequence: TGTGCCAGCAGTTTATTAGCGGGACTAGGCGAGCAGTTCTTC.